This T cell receptor (beta chain) derives from a study of blood T cell repertoires in COVID-19. V shed 6 bases and J 10 bases; nucleotides not matched to a gene: 12. The CDR3 is made up of 14 amino acids. Germline assignment: CDR1 MNHEY and CDR2 SVGAGI. Some clones are missing from TCRdb's copy, which holds only in-frame ones; the method was immunoSEQ multiplex PCR. The table has roughly 98,000 clones, around four fifths seen once. This receptor was obtained from a woman aged 70-85 years with active or convalescent COVID-19. The chain combines TRBV6-5 with TRBJ1-5; 7 bases align to TRBD1. Sequenced: peripheral blood. The CDR3 region has the DNA TGTGCCAGCAGCATAAAGGGGGCGCGGGATCCCCAGCATTTT. Translating gives CASSIKGARDPQHF.